This TCR beta chain is drawn from a study of human versus mouse CDR3 diversity and MHC coevolution. Method: immunoSEQ multiplex PCR; TCRdb's copy keeps in-frame clones and lacks some. Of about 60,000 clones in the sample, about 94% are singletons; the top ten hold approximately 20%. The germline V gene has CDR1 MNHEY and CDR2 SVGAGI. Unmatched junction bases numbered 4, after V lost 6 bases and J lost 6 bases. This CDR3 has 13 residues. Input material: naive CD4+ T cells from blood. Noted subset: CD45RO-negative CD62L-positive naive CD4 T cells. The sequence was collected from a person aged 55-75 years in good health. The gene calls are TRBV6-5 and TRBJ2-3; 9 positions match TRBD1. CDR3 DNA: TGTGCCAGCAGCCCCGACAGGGGGGATACGCAGTATTTT. This gives the protein CASSPDRGDTQYF.